This is a list of T cell receptor beta chains from one sample in a study of blood T cell repertoires in COVID-19. Sequenced by immunoSEQ multiplex PCR; TCRdb stores in-frame clones only, minus some. The sample lists around 29,000 clones; 80% to 90% were seen once. Specimen: peripheral blood. These receptors all come from a woman aged 80 or older with COVID-19, enrolled during active disease. The CDR3 runs from the conserved cysteine through the conserved F or W. Fields, in order: D gene, V gene, clone size, J gene, CDR3 DNA, CDR3 protein. A D gene is named only where the DNA matches it firmly. Rows give clone size only sometimes, using once, few, many, or a class for an expanded clone.

TRBD1	TRBV11-2	NA	TRBJ1-1	TGTGCCAGCAGCTTGGACAGGATCGGCACTGAAGCTTTCTTT	CASSLDRIGTEAFF
NA	TRBV5-1	NA	TRBJ1-2	TGCGCCAGCAGCTGGGGGGAGACCTATGGCTACACCTTC	CASSWGETYGYTF
NA	TRBV5-5	NA	TRBJ2-7	TGTGCCAGCACCTTTGACACCGGCTACGAGCAGTACTTC	CASTFDTGYEQYF
TRBD1	TRBV5-1	NA	TRBJ2-2	TGCGCCAGCAGCTCTGGGACAGTTGACACCGGGGAGCTGTTTTTT	CASSSGTVDTGELFF
NA	TRBV6-1	NA	TRBJ1-2	TGTGCCAGCAGTGAAGCGCCCTTAAGTCTAGCTAACTATGGCTACGCCTTC	CASSEAPLSLANYGYAF
NA	TRBV24-1	NA	TRBJ2-2	TGTGCCACCAGTGACCCACGGGACTCTACCGGGGAGCTGTTTTTT	CATSDPRDSTGELFF
TRBD2	TRBV4-1	NA	TRBJ2-7	TGCGCCAGCAGCCAATTACTAGCGGGGGGGGTTTACGAGCAGTACTTC	CASSQLLAGGVYEQYF
NA	TRBV6-2/TRBV6-3	once	TRBJ2-4	TGTGCCAGCAGTGAGGGACACCGGGAGTACTTC	CASSEGHREYF
TRBD1	TRBV5-6	NA	TRBJ2-7	TGTGCCAGCAGCCAGTCCGGGACAGGGACCTACGAGCAGTACTTC	CASSQSGTGTYEQYF
NA	TRBV7-2	NA	TRBJ2-1	TGTGCCAGCAGCGCTAGCTTCAATGAGCAGTTCTTC	CASSASFNEQFF
TRBD2	TRBV18	NA	TRBJ2-3	TGTGCCAGCTCACCAGCTAGCGGGGGCACAGATACGCAGTATTTT	CASSPASGGTDTQYF
NA	TRBV18	NA	TRBJ2-5	TGTGCCAGCTCACCGTTGGTCAGGTCCCCCGGGCGGGCCCAGTACTTC	CASSPLVRSPGRAQYF
TRBD1	TRBV6-5	NA	TRBJ2-3	TGTGCCAGCAGTTACTCGGGGACAGGGACAGATACGCAGTATTTT	CASSYSGTGTDTQYF
TRBD2	TRBV9	NA	TRBJ2-5	TGTGCCAGCAGCGTAGCGGGACTAGTGCTGGGCGAGACCCAGTACTTC	CASSVAGLVLGETQYF
NA	TRBV29-1	NA	TRBJ2-7	TGCAGCGTACGGGCAGGGGCCGAGCAGTACTTC	CSVRAGAEQYF
TRBD2	TRBV9	once	TRBJ2-3	TGTGCCAGCAGCGTGACTAGCGGGGGGGCTACAGCAGATACGCAGTATTTT	CASSVTSGGATADTQYF
TRBD2	TRBV5-1	once	TRBJ2-7	TGCGCCAGCAGCTTGGAAGCGGGGGGGTCCTACGAGCAGTACTTC	CASSLEAGGSYEQYF
NA	TRBV5-1	NA	TRBJ1-1	TGCGCCAGCAGCTTGAGTACAGGGACGGGCACTGAAGCTTTCTTT	CASSLSTGTGTEAFF
NA	TRBV3-1/TRBV3-2	once	TRBJ1-2	TGTGCCAGCAGCCAAGATCGGGGGGTGAGGGGCTACACCTTC	CASSQDRGVRGYTF
TRBD1	TRBV5-6	NA	TRBJ2-5	TGTGCCAGCAGCTTGGTCGAGCGACAGGGGGTCTCTAAGACCCAGTACTTC	CASSLVERQGVSKTQYF
NA	TRBV2	NA	TRBJ1-5	TGTGCCAGCACAGTCTATAAGGGGGGGGCGGGTCAGCCCCAGCATTTT	CASTVYKGGAGQPQHF
TRBD1	TRBV19	once	TRBJ1-2	TGTGCCAGTAGCGCTGACAGGGATTACACCTTC	CASSADRDYTF
NA	TRBV5-1	NA	TRBJ1-6	TGCGCCAGCAGCTTGGCCGGCCCTAGGGGGTCACCCCTCCACTTT	CASSLAGPRGSPLHF
TRBD1	TRBV7-2	NA	TRBJ2-3	TGTGCCAGCAGCTTAAAAGGGACAGGGTTAACAGATACGCAGTATTTT	CASSLKGTGLTDTQYF
NA	TRBV9	NA	TRBJ1-1	TGTGCCAGCAAGGAGGACCCCATGAACACTGAAGCTTTCTTT	CASKEDPMNTEAFF
NA	TRBV5-1	few	TRBJ1-6	TGCGCCTCAAGAGGGGGACATGACAATTCACCCCTCCACTTT	CASRGGHDNSPLHF
NA	TRBV5-6	NA	TRBJ1-6	TGTGCCAGCAGCGAACGACGGGTGGAAAGCCCCCTCCACTTT	CASSERRVESPLHF
NA	TRBV29-1	NA	TRBJ1-6	TGCAGCGTCGTTTTTGGGGGGAGGAATTCACCCCTCCACTTT	CSVVFGGRNSPLHF
NA	TRBV29-1	NA	TRBJ2-1	TGCAGCGTTGAAGTTGCCCTGGGAGATGAGCAGTTCTTC	CSVEVALGDEQFF
TRBD1	TRBV18	once	TRBJ1-2	TGTGCCAGCTCGCCGCGACAGGGGCTGCGTATAGACTATGGCTACACCTTC	CASSPRQGLRIDYGYTF
NA	TRBV5-1	NA	TRBJ2-3	TGCGCCAGCAGCTTCGGGCAGGGTTCAGATACGCAGTATTTT	CASSFGQGSDTQYF
NA	TRBV5-1	NA	TRBJ1-1	TGCGCCAGCAGCTTCGGGGTGGTGAACACTGAAGCTTTCTTT	CASSFGVVNTEAFF
NA	TRBV3-1/TRBV3-2	NA	TRBJ2-5	TGTGCCAGCAGCCAACAGGGGTCGGGAGAGACCCAGTACTTC	CASSQQGSGETQYF
TRBD2	TRBV6-5	NA	TRBJ2-2	TGTGCCAGCAGTTCGGGACTAGCGGGGCCCGGGGAGCTGTTTTTT	CASSSGLAGPGELFF
NA	TRBV9	NA	TRBJ1-2	TGTGCCAGCAGCGTAGATGGGCAGCCTCAGGAAGGCTACACCTTC	CASSVDGQPQEGYTF
NA	TRBV30	NA	TRBJ2-3	TGTGCCTGGAGTGTAGCGGTGTCCGATACGCAGTATTTT	CAWSVAVSDTQYF
TRBD2	TRBV7-9	medium-sized	TRBJ2-7	TGTGCCAGCAGCCCCAACGCGGGGGGCGAGCAGTACTTC	CASSPNAGGEQYF
NA	TRBV5-6	NA	TRBJ1-5	TGTGCCAGCACCCTAAGGGGGGGAAGACAGCCCCAGCATTTT	CASTLRGGRQPQHF
NA	TRBV27	NA	TRBJ1-2	TGTGCCAGCAGTTCCCTCTCTAACTATGGCTACACCTTC	CASSSLSNYGYTF
TRBD2	TRBV5-1	NA	TRBJ2-3	TGCGCCAGCAGCTTGGCGGCGGGGGAGGCACTAGGCACAGATACGCAGTATTTT	CASSLAAGEALGTDTQYF
TRBD1	TRBV5-1	once	TRBJ1-1	TGCGCCAGCAGATCTAACAGGGGGCAGAACACTGAAGCTTTCTTT	CASRSNRGQNTEAFF
NA	TRBV25-1	NA	TRBJ2-7	TGTGCCAGCAGTGATTCCGGGGAGACCCGGGAGCAGTACTTC	CASSDSGETREQYF
NA	TRBV5-4	NA	TRBJ1-4	TGTGCCAGCAGCTCGGGAGAGGGATCATGGAAACTGTTTTTT	CASSSGEGSWKLFF
NA	TRBV5-8	NA	TRBJ2-7	TGTGCCAGCAGCTTGGGCGACGAGCAGTACTTC	CASSLGDEQYF
NA	TRBV29-1	once	TRBJ2-3	TGCAGCGCTCAGGGACTCCCCGGGGCCGATACGCAGTATTTT	CSAQGLPGADTQYF
TRBD2	TRBV7-9	NA	TRBJ2-2	TGTGCCAGCAGCCTGGACGGGAGGGCCACCGGGGAGCTGTTTTTT	CASSLDGRATGELFF
TRBD1	TRBV7-9	few	TRBJ1-4	TGTGCCAGCAGCTCCGGACAGGGGACTTCCACAACTAATGAAAAACTGTTTTTT	CASSSGQGTSTTNEKLFF
NA	TRBV7-9	NA	TRBJ2-5	TGTGCCAGCAGACCGACTGACTACCAAGAGACCCAGTACTTC	CASRPTDYQETQYF
NA	TRBV30	NA	TRBJ1-2	TGTGCCTGGATCAGAGGGCAGTTAAACTATGGCTACACCTTC	CAWIRGQLNYGYTF
NA	TRBV7-7	NA	TRBJ2-2	TGTGCCAGCAGCCCCACCCGGGGATCCGGGGAGCTGTTTTTT	CASSPTRGSGELFF
NA	TRBV11-2	NA	TRBJ2-7	TGTGCCAGCAGCTGGACAGATTATTCCTACGAGCAGTACTTC	CASSWTDYSYEQYF
NA	TRBV19	NA	TRBJ1-5	TGTGCCAGTAGTATAAACCGGGGACTGATAGATAGCAATCAGCCCCAGCATTTT	CASSINRGLIDSNQPQHF
TRBD1	TRBV6-5	few	TRBJ1-6	TGTGCCAGCAGTTACTCGAACAGGGGAGCCTCACCCCTCCACTTT	CASSYSNRGASPLHF
NA	TRBV6-5	NA	TRBJ2-6	TGTGCCAGCCTTTCTGGGGCCAACGTCCTGACTTTC	CASLSGANVLTF